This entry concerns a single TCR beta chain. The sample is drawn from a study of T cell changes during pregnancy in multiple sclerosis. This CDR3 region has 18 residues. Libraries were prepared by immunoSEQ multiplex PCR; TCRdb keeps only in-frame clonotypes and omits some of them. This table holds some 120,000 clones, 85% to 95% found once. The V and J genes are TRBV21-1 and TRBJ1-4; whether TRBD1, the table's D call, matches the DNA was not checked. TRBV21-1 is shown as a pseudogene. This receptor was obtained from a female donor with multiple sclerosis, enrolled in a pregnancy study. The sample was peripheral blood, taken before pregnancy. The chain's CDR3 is CASRRGDRGDITNEKLFF. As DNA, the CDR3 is TGTGCCAGCAGAAGGGGGGACAGGGGCGATATAACTAATGAAAAACTGTTTTTT.